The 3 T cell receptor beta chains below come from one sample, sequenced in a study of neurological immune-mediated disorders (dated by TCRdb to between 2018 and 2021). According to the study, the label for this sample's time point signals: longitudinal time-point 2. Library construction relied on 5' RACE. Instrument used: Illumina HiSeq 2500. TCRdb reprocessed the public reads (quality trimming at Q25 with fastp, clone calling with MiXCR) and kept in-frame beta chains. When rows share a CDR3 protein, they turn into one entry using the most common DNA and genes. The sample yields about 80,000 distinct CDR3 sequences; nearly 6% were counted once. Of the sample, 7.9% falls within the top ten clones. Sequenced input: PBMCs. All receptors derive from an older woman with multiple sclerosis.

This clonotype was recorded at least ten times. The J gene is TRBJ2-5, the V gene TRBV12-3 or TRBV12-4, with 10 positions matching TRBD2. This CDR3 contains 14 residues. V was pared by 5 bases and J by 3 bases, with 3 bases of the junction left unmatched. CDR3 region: CASSVGLAEETQYF. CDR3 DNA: TGTGCCAGCAGTGTCGGACTAGCGGAAGAGACCCAGTACTTC.

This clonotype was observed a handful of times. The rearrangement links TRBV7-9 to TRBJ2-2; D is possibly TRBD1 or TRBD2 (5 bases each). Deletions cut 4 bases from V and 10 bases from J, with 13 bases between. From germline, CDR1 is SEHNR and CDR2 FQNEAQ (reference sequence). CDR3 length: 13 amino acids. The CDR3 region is CASSSLTAVELFF. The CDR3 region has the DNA TGTGCCAGCAGCTCGCTGACAGCGGTGGAGCTGTTTTTT. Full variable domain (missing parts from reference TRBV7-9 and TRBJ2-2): DTGVSQNPRHKITKRGQNVTFRCDPISEHNRLYWYRQTLGQGPEFLTYFQNEAQLEKSRLLSDRFSAERPKGSFSTLEIQRTEQGDSAMYLCASSSLTAVELFFGEGSRLTVL.

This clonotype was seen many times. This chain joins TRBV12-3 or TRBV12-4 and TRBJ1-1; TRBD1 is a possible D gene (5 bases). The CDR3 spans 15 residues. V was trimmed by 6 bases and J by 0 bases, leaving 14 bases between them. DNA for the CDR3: TGTGCCAGCAGGAATACCGGGACGGTGAACACTGAAGCTTTCTTT. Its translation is CASRNTGTVNTEAFF.